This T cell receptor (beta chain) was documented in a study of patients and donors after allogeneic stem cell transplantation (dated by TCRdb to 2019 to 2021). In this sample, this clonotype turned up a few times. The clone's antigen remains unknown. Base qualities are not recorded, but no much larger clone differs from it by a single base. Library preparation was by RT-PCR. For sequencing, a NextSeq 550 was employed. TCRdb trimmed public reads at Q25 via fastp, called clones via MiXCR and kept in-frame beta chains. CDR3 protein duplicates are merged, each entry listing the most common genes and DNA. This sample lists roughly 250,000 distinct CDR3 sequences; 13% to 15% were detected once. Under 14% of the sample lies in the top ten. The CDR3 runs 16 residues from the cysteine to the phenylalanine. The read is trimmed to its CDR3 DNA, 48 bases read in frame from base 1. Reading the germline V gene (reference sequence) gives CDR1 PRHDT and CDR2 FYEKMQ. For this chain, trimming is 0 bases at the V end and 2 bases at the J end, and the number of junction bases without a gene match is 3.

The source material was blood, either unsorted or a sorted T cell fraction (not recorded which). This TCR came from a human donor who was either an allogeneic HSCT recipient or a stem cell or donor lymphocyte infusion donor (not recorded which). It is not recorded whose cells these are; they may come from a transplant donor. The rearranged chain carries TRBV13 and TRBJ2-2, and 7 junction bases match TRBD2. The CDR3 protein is CASSLGGTINTGELFF. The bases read TGTGCCAGCAGCTTAGGCGGGACTATAAACACCGGGGAGCTGTTTTTT.